This T cell receptor beta chain came from a study of cytomegalovirus exposure and HLA in healthy donors. The donors were healthy bone marrow donors. From germline, CDR1 is SNHLY and CDR2 FYNNEI. This CDR3 is built from 16 residues. V was pared by 6 bases and J by 4 bases, with 11 bases of the junction left unmatched. For this clone: Antigen: not known.

The study's findings and limits: Earlier analysis yielded a pattern in which most TCR beta V segments were productive about 87% or about 30% of the time.

In the PCR, 60 Vbeta and 13 Jbeta primers were used. Authors' processing steps: A later analysis counted approximately 80 million unique TCR beta chains, about 10 million shared. Produced via immunoSEQ multiplex PCR; TCRdb's table is partial and in-frame only. V, J and clone size derive from that table, while D and trimming were established from the DNA sequence. The sample includes 150,000 or so clones, 77% of them seen just once. What was sequenced was PBMCs. The origin of this receptor is a woman aged 25 to 39 in good health and CMV-seronegative. J is TRBJ2-1 and V is TRBV2; 8 nucleotides align to TRBD2. The CDR3 reads CASSAGRGGSYNEQFF. The CDR3 nucleotides are TGTGCCAGCAGCGCCGGGAGGGGGGGCTCTTACAATGAGCAGTTCTTC.